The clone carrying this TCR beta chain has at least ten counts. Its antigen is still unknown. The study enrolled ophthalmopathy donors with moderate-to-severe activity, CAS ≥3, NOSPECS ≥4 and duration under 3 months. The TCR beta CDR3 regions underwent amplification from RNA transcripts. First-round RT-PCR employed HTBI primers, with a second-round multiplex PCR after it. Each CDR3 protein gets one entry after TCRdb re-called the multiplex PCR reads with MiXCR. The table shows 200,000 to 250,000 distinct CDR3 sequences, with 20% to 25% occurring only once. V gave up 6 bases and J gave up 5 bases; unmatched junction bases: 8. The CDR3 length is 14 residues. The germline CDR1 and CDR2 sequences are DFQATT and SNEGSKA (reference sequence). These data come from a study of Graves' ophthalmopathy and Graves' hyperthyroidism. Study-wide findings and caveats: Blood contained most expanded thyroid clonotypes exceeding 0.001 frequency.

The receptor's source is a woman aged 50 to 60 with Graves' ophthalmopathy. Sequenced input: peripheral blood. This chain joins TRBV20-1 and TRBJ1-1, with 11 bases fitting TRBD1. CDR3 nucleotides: TGCAGTGCCGACCGGGGACAGGGGGGAACTGAAGCTTTCTTT. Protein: CSADRGQGGTEAFF.